This T cell receptor beta chain was sequenced in a study of blood T cells in healthy people across ages. Germline CDR1 reads GTSNPN; CDR2 reads SVGIG (reference sequence). This CDR3 contains 12 residues. The V gene lost 6 bases and the J gene lost 11 bases, with 19 bases spanning the gap. The authors ran a second PCR of roughly 7 to 11 cycles using a sample-barcoded 5' primer and a J-beta primer mix. Every cDNA molecule carried a tag from a template-switch adaptor bearing 12 random nucleotides. TCRdb used MiXCR to reprocess the 5' RACE reads, holding one entry per CDR3 protein. The sample shows approximately 1.5 million distinct CDR3 sequences, roughly 30% of them seen only once.

This rearrangement joins TRBV30 to TRBJ2-5; tentative D call: TRBD1 (5 bases). The receptor was derived from a woman in her thirties in good health. Material for sequencing was blood. CDR3 amino acids: CACSDRTYGQYF. The CDR3 DNA sequence: TGTGCCTGCAGCGACAGAACCTACGGGCAGTACTTC.